These T cell receptor beta chains were read from a single sample in a study of T cell responses to AZD1222 COVID-19 vaccine. Method: immunoSEQ multiplex PCR; TCRdb's copy keeps in-frame clones and lacks some. The sample lists roughly 93,000 clones, 65% to 90% occurring once. Sequences were derived from peripheral blood, sampled on day 0 of AZD1222 vaccination. These receptors all come from an adult in good health. The CDR3 runs from the conserved cysteine through the conserved F or W. A D gene is named only where the DNA matches it firmly. Size is omitted from some rows. Given values are once, few, many or a class for expanded clones.

TRBV5-4	.	TRBD2	TRBJ2-1	CASSTRTSGVSEQFF
TRBV9	.	TRBD2	TRBJ2-1	CASSHVAGGQNEQFF
TRBV19	.	.	TRBJ1-1	CASSIDRLSEAFF
TRBV27	.	.	TRBJ1-1	CASSHDRNTEAFF
TRBV23-1	.	.	TRBJ1-4	CASSHIEKLFF
TRBV11-2	.	.	TRBJ2-7	CASSLDGNPYEQYF
TRBV11-2	.	TRBD1	TRBJ1-5	CASSASGGRAQHF
TRBV30	.	.	TRBJ1-5	CAWSAQVGNQPQHF
TRBV6-6	.	.	TRBJ2-3	CASSYGQGRADTQYF
TRBV12-3/TRBV12-4	.	.	TRBJ2-2	CASSQGTGELFF
TRBV29-1	.	.	TRBJ2-3	CSGTDQHTDTQYF
TRBV18	.	.	TRBJ1-4	CASSPPTGANEKLFF
TRBV10-3	once	.	TRBJ1-4	CATSSGVGTHNEKLFF
TRBV24-1	.	TRBD1	TRBJ2-1	CATSDVGTGGWNEQFF
TRBV5-1	.	.	TRBJ2-5	CASSSPGDQETQYF
TRBV30	.	.	TRBJ1-2	CAWSVNRLDGYTF
TRBV11-3	.	TRBD1	TRBJ2-5	CASSWDRGSETQYF
TRBV19	.	.	TRBJ1-3	CASTRTAGNTIYF
TRBV21-1	.	.	TRBJ1-2	CASKGIFSRYGYTF
TRBV30	.	.	TRBJ1-3	CAWSVGTSGNTIYF
TRBV19	.	.	TRBJ1-5	CASSIDAGSNQPQHF
TRBV7-8	.	.	TRBJ1-1	CASSQDWGTEAFF
TRBV12-3/TRBV12-4	.	.	TRBJ1-1	CASSSSTEAFF
TRBV6-5	.	.	TRBJ1-2	CASSYGGENGYTF
TRBV19	.	TRBD1	TRBJ2-7	CASSTRPGTGAYEQYF
TRBV7-9	.	.	TRBJ2-7	CASSLEWNYEQYF
TRBV29-1	.	.	TRBJ1-2	CSVPDRDSLGYTF
TRBV19	.	TRBD1	TRBJ1-5	CASSIGTGMGNQPQHF
TRBV7-2	.	.	TRBJ2-7	CASSLDGTLDEQYF
TRBV3-1/TRBV3-2	.	.	TRBJ2-5	CASRLTGPGETQYF
TRBV7-2	.	.	TRBJ1-6	CASSLDRDSPLHF
TRBV27	.	TRBD2	TRBJ2-1	CASRKLAGDEQFF
TRBV9	.	.	TRBJ2-2	CASSVSGFTGELFF
TRBV5-5	.	TRBD2	TRBJ2-7	CASSLVSGLGPYEQYF
TRBV6-2/TRBV6-3	.	.	TRBJ2-3	CASSFPIQGKTDTQYF
TRBV15	.	TRBD2	TRBJ2-1	CATSRVLSGNPNEQFF
TRBV5-5	once	.	TRBJ1-6	CASSLRQVASPLHF
TRBV7-9	.	TRBD1	TRBJ1-1	CASSPRTGNTEAFF
TRBV2	.	TRBD2	TRBJ2-7	CASSGSGGYEQYF
TRBV5-6	.	.	TRBJ2-5	CASRFLAGETQYF
TRBV5-4	.	.	TRBJ2-5	CASSLLAGETQYF
TRBV7-9	.	TRBD1	TRBJ2-5	CASSHRDRGLKETQYF
TRBV24-1	.	.	TRBJ1-5	CATSDLVSNQPQHF
TRBV6-5	.	TRBD1	TRBJ2-1	CASSWGQGAYNEQFF
TRBV6-2/TRBV6-3	.	.	TRBJ2-5	CASSYSGDTYQETQYF
TRBV6-5	.	.	TRBJ2-7	CASSYGYGSNDEQYF
TRBV18	.	.	TRBJ1-3	CASSPQPGALSGNTIYF
TRBV27	.	TRBD1	TRBJ1-6	CASSKWTGGHNSPLHF
TRBV7-2	.	.	TRBJ2-2	CASSSLGTGELFF
TRBV6-4	.	.	TRBJ2-1	CASSDPPSVEQFF
TRBV11-3	.	.	TRBJ1-1	CASSFKGRNTEAFF
TRBV5-1	.	.	TRBJ2-7	CASSLPGRHEQYF
TRBV12-3/TRBV12-4	.	.	TRBJ1-2	CASNTGANYGYTF
TRBV6-5	.	.	TRBJ1-1	CASSYSGMGVPAEAFF
TRBV7-2	.	.	TRBJ2-1	CASSPRVSSYNEQFF
TRBV10-1	.	.	TRBJ2-6	CASSGVGGHGSGANVLTF
TRBV7-9	.	.	TRBJ1-2	CASSLEALDYNGYTF
TRBV9	.	.	TRBJ2-2	CASSNTGELFF